The 16 T cell receptor beta chains below all came from one sample that was sequenced in a study of graft-versus-host responses after intestinal transplantation. Their recognized antigens are unknown. The assay was immunoSEQ multiplex PCR, and TCRdb's table has in-frame clones only and misses some. The repertoire holds more than 85,000 clones, about four fifths seen once, with 0.65% to 0.85% in the top ten. The sequences come from unstimulated CD4+ T cells sorted from spleen or lymph node cells, collected before intestinal transplant. The receptor set was obtained from a human donor who received an intestinal transplant.

The sample holds one count of this clone. The chain is built from TRBV5-1 and TRBJ1-6, with D tentatively TRBD1 (5 bases). The V end was cut by 4 bases, the J end by 9 bases, with 14 bases between. Looked up from germline, CDR1 is SGHRS and CDR2 is YFSETQ. The CDR3 contains 14 residues. The CDR3 coding sequence is TGCGCCAGCAGCCCCGGGACTGGGGGTTCACCCCTCCACTTT. Its translation is CASSPGTGGSPLHF.

This chain connects TRBV27 to TRBJ2-5, with 8 bases matching TRBD2. Germline lookup yields CDR1 MNHEY and CDR2 SMNVEV (reference sequence). The J segment lost 4 bases and the V segment lost 7 bases, leaving 11 bases of the junction unmatched. This CDR3 has 15 residues. The CDR3 protein is CASTPSGGRGETQYF. For the CDR3, the DNA is TGTGCCAGCACCCCAAGCGGGGGACGGGGAGAGACCCAGTACTTC.

The chain has TRBV4-1 and TRBJ2-2; D is perhaps TRBD2 (6 bases). The CDR3 is made up of 16 amino acids. V dropped 1 base and J dropped 5 bases, with 14 bases sitting between them. Germline CDR1 reads MGHRA; CDR2 reads YSYEKL. The CDR3 region is CASSQVRLALTGELFF. In nucleotides, the CDR3 is TGCGCCAGCAGCCAAGTCCGGCTAGCGCTTACCGGGGAGCTGTTTTTT.

This chain joins TRBV19 and TRBJ1-2; 7 bases are shared with TRBD1. The trim removed 5 bases at V and 8 bases at J, leaving 11 bases unmatched. Germline V gene data show CDR1 as LNHDA and CDR2 as SQIVND (reference sequence). This CDR3 spans 14 amino acids. The DNA for the CDR3 is TGTGCCAGTAGTTCCGGGACAGCCACTAGCGGCTACACCTTC. Encoded protein: CASSSGTATSGYTF.

This rearrangement joins TRBV7-2 to TRBJ2-7; D unresolved. CDR1 is SGHTA and CDR2 is FQGNSA in the germline V gene. V dropped 3 bases and J dropped 0 bases, with 6 bases sitting between them. The CDR3 is made up of 13 amino acids. Here the CDR3 DNA reads TGTGCCAGCAGCTTCCGGTCCTCCTACGAGCAGTACTTC. This translates into CASSFRSSYEQYF. The variable domain in full, completed from reference TRBV7-2 and TRBJ2-7, reads GAGVSQSPSNKVTEKGKDVELRCDPISGHTALYWYRQSLGQGLEFLIYFQGNSAPDKSGLPSDRFSAERTGGSVSTLTIQRTQQEDSAVYLCASSFRSSYEQYFGPGTRLTVT.

This clone was observed a handful of times. The rearrangement uses TRBV2 and TRBJ2-7; the D gene is possibly TRBD2 (5 bases). The CDR3 runs to 14 residues. The ends were cut back, 7 bases at V and 3 bases at J, with 16 bases in the middle. CDR1 is SNHLY, CDR2 FYNNEI, per germline. CDR3 amino acids: CASTGRRNSYEQYF. The CDR3 region has the DNA TGTGCCAGCACGGGTAGGAGGAATAGCTACGAGCAGTACTTC.

V is TRBV5-1 and J is TRBJ2-2, with TRBD2 matching over 13 bases. The CDR3 runs to 17 residues. With 3 bases clipped from V and 5 bases from J, the junction kept 7 bases outside the gene matches. CDR1 SGHRS and CDR2 YFSETQ come from the germline V gene. CDR3 in DNA: TGCGCCAGCAGCTCCCGGACTAGCGGGGGCCTTACCGGGGAGCTGTTTTTT. Translated: CASSSRTSGGLTGELFF.

The chain links TRBV5-1 to TRBJ1-4, with no clear D. The CDR3 consists of 16 residues. The germline CDR1 and CDR2 sequences are SGHRS and YFSETQ. V was cut by 3 bases and J by 0 bases, with 12 bases left in between. DNA of the CDR3: TGCGCCAGCAGCTCCCTCCACAGTGCAACTAATGAAAAACTGTTTTTT. This codes for CASSSLHSATNEKLFF.

The chain combines TRBV11-2 with TRBJ2-3; D remains unclear. Germline CDR1 is SGHAT and CDR2 is FQNNGV. V was shortened by 5 bases and J by 1 base, with 10 bases between the two germline ends. The CDR3 consists of 14 residues. CDR3 DNA: TGTGCCAGCAGCCGGAGTAGAGGCACAGATACGCAGTATTTT. This gives the protein CASSRSRGTDTQYF. Combining the CDR3 with reference TRBV11-2 and TRBJ2-3 gives the whole variable domain EAGVAQSPRYKIIEKRQSVAFWCNPISGHATLYWYQQILGQGPKLLIQFQNNGVVDDSQLPKDRFSAERLKGVDSTLKIQPAKLEDSAVYLCASSRSRGTDTQYFGPGTRLTVL.

This clone occurred a few times. This chain links TRBV5-5 with TRBJ1-2, with 7 positions matching TRBD1. Losses at the gene ends were 0 bases for V and 4 bases for J; bases not matched to a gene: 3. CDR1 and CDR2 (germline): SGHKS, YYEKEE (reference sequence). The CDR3 loop spans 14 amino acids. CDR3 sequence reads: CASSLDGQAYGYTF. Here the CDR3 DNA reads TGTGCCAGCAGCTTGGACGGACAGGCCTATGGCTACACCTTC.

This chain connects TRBV6-1 to TRBJ1-1; D call uncertain. The length of the CDR3 is 14 residues. The germline V gene has CDR1 MNHNS and CDR2 SASEGT. Trimming cost V 5 bases and J 0 bases, with 10 bases left between them. CDR3 loop: CASSTELVNTEAFF. The CDR3 DNA sequence: TGTGCCAGCAGTACGGAGTTGGTGAACACTGAAGCTTTCTTT.

The CDR3 coding sequence is TGTGCCAGCAGCGTAGTTCCAGGGCTTAACTATGGCTACACCTTC. Translated: CASSVVPGLNYGYTF. The chain employs TRBV9 and TRBJ1-2, with TRBD1 as a possible D gene (5 bases). Trimming removed 0 bases at V and 1 base at J, with 10 bases between. CDR1 and CDR2 (germline): SGDLS, YYNGEE. The CDR3 is 15 amino acids.

The CDR3 region has the DNA TGCGCCAGCAGCCCGCGGACTAGCGGGAGAGATGAGCAGTTCTTC. Its translation: CASSPRTSGRDEQFF. The J gene is TRBJ2-1, the V gene TRBV5-1; 13 positions agree with TRBD2. Trimming at V came to 4 bases and at J to 8 bases, leaving 6 bases not matched to a gene. The CDR3 runs to 15 residues. The germline CDR1 and CDR2 sequences are SGHRS and YFSETQ. The full variable domain, completed using reference TRBV5-1 and TRBJ2-1, is KAGVTQTPRYLIKTRGQQVTLSCSPISGHRSVSWYQQTPGQGLQFLFEYFSETQRNKGNFPGRFSGRQFSNSRSEMNVSTLELGDSALYLCASSPRTSGRDEQFFGPGTRLTVL.

For the CDR3, the DNA is TGCGCCAGCAGCCAGGACAGATGGAACACTGAAGCTTTCTTT. Translation: CASSQDRWNTEAFF. The V and J genes are TRBV5-1 and TRBJ1-1; D might be TRBD1 (6 bases). The V end was cut by 4 bases, the J end by 1 base, with 11 bases between. The CDR3 sequence is 14 residues long. The germline V gene encodes CDR1 SGHRS and CDR2 YFSETQ.

This chain joins TRBV5-6 and TRBJ2-1, with 13 bases aligning to TRBD2. Germline V CDR1 and CDR2: SGHDT, YYEEEE. V lost 5 bases and J lost 1; bases outside the gene matches: 0. This CDR3 contains 15 residues. The DNA for the CDR3 is TGTGCCAGCAGGACTAGCGGGAGGTCCTACAATGAGCAGTTCTTC. This encodes CASRTSGRSYNEQFF.

The CDR3 region is CASSGLGQGAGTQYF. The CDR3 DNA reads as TGTGCCAGCAGCGGGTTAGGGCAGGGTGCCGGGACCCAGTACTTC. This chain joins TRBV9 and TRBJ2-5, with D possibly matching TRBD1 (5 bases). The CDR3 is 15 residues long. Trimming cost V 3 bases and J 7 bases, with 19 bases left between them. Germline V CDR1 and CDR2: SGDLS, YYNGEE.